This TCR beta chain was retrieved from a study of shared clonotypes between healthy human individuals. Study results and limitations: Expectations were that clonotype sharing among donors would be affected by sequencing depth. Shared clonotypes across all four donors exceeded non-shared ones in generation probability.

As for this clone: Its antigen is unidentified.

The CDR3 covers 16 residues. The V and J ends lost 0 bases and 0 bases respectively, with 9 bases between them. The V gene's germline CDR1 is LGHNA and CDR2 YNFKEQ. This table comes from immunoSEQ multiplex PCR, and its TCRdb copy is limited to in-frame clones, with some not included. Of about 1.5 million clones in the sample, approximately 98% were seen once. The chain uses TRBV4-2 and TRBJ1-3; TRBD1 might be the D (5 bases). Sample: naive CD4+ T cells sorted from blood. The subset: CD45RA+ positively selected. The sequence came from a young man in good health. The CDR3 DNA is TGTGCCAGCAGCCAAGAGCGGGGGAGCTCTGGAAACACCATATATTTT. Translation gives CASSQERGSSGNTIYF.